The sequence of this TCR beta chain was determined in a study of early T cells in non-severe SARS-CoV-2 infection. As for the study in general: Bulk RNA taken from unsorted whole blood was sequenced, leaving chains unpaired. Notes on the study in general: Clonotype matching in VDJdb favored anti-spike CD8 responses and did not capture private and CD4 specificities.

Ten or more counts support this clonotype. What it binds is not known. Between the trimmed V and J ends, which lost 1 base and 4 bases, there was a span of 1 base. In germline, CDR1 is DFQATT, CDR2 SNEGSKA (reference sequence). CDR3 size: 10 residues. Individual cDNA molecules received unique molecular identifiers. TCRdb re-derived calls from the 5' RACE reads in MiXCR, one entry per CDR3 protein. The repertoire holds around 29,000 distinct CDR3 sequences, with over 4.5% as singletons. This sequence originates from an adult who was a healthcare worker with PCR-confirmed SARS-CoV-2 infection or an uninfected control (not recorded which). This chain connects TRBV20-1 to TRBJ1-2, with unresolved D. Sequenced input: whole blood. CDR3 bases: TGCAGTGCTAGAGTCTATGGCTACACCTTC. Its protein product is CSARVYGYTF.